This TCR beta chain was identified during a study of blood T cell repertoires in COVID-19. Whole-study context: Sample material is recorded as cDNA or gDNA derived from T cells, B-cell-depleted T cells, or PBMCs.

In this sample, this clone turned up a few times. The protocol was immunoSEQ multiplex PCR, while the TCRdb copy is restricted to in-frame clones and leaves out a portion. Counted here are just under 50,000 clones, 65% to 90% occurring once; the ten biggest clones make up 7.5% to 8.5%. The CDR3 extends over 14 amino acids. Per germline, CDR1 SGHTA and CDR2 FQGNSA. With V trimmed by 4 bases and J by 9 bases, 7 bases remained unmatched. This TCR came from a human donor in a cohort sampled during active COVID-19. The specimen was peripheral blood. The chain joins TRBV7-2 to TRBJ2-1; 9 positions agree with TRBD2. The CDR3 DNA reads TGTGCCAGCAGCTGGGGACTAGCTGGGGGTGAGCAGTTCTTC. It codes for CASSWGLAGGEQFF.